Below are 27 T cell receptor beta chains sequenced from a single sample in a study of cytomegalovirus exposure and HLA in healthy donors. The primer mix had 60 Vbeta and 13 Jbeta primers. The data were produced by immunoSEQ multiplex PCR, yet TCRdb's version contains in-frame clones alone and is incomplete. The sample comprises 95,000 to 100,000 clones, 74% of which are singletons, and approximately 1.8% rests with the top ten. The sequencing sample was made of PBMCs. These receptors originate from a male donor in good health and CMV-seronegative.

The V call is TRBV28, the J call TRBJ2-7, with 11 bases fitting TRBD2. CDR3 length: 14 amino acids. V lost 6 bases, J lost 2 bases, and 3 bases stayed unmatched. Germline CDR1 MDHEN, CDR2 SYDVKM. The CDR3 sequence is CASSVAGGPYEQYF. The CDR3 DNA follows: TGTGCCAGCAGCGTAGCGGGAGGGCCCTACGAGCAGTACTTC.

This clone was observed a handful of times. This chain connects TRBV29-1 to TRBJ2-7; 7 bases fit TRBD1. This CDR3 region has 13 residues. Germline V lookup: CDR1 SQVTM, CDR2 ANQGSEA. J gave up 6 bases and V 7 bases, and 12 bases lay outside the gene matches. In DNA, the CDR3 is TGCAGCGCCAGACCCGACAGGGTCGGCGAGCAGTACTTC. Translating gives CSARPDRVGEQYF.

In regard to this clone: The sample carries other DNA sequences with the same CDR3. This chain connects TRBV10-2 to TRBJ1-5; D unclear. The length of the CDR3 is 15 residues. Germline V gene data show CDR1 as WSHSY and CDR2 as SAAADI. V was pared by 0 bases and J by 1 base, with 7 bases between. CDR3 in DNA: TGCGCCAGCAGTGAGTCATCAGGAAGCAATCAGCCCCAGCATTTT. Translation: CASSESSGSNQPQHF.

A note on this clone: The same CDR3 can be traced to other DNA sequences in this sample. The chain carries TRBV27 and TRBJ1-1; D possibly corresponds to TRBD1 (5 bases). Germline loops: CDR1 MNHEY, CDR2 SMNVEV (reference sequence). CDR3 size: 14 residues. Trimming left V 1 base short and J 1 base short, with 7 bases between. The CDR3 protein is CASSLFGGNTEAFF. The CDR3 DNA reads as TGTGCCAGCAGTTTATTCGGGGGGAACACTGAAGCTTTCTTT.

V gene TRBV2 combines with J gene TRBJ1-3; tentative D call: TRBD1 (6 bases). V was clipped by 5 bases and J by 0 bases, with 17 bases between them. Per the germline V gene, CDR1 is SNHLY and CDR2 is FYNNEI. This CDR3 is 17 amino acids long. In nucleotides, the CDR3 is TGTGCCAGCAGTCCACGCCGGGGGGCGAGCTCTGGAAACACCATATATTTT. The encoded protein is CASSPRRGASSGNTIYF. Complete variable domain (other parts from reference TRBV2 and TRBJ1-3): EPEVTQTPSHQVTQMGQEVILRCVPISNHLYFYWYRQILGQKVEFLVSFYNNEISEKSEIFDDQFSVERPDGSNFTLKIRSTKLEDSAMYFCASSPRRGASSGNTIYFGEGSWLTVV.

The chain links TRBV7-9 to TRBJ2-7; D is uncertain. V lost 0 bases and J 2 bases, leaving 17 bases between the germline ends. Looked up from germline, CDR1 is SEHNR and CDR2 is FQNEAQ (reference sequence). This CDR3 contains 17 residues. CDR3 nucleotide sequence: TGTGCCAGCAGCTTAGCGGGCTTGGGTGTCCGAACCTACGAGCAGTACTTC. It codes for CASSLAGLGVRTYEQYF.

The rearrangement links TRBV2 to TRBJ2-3, with a weak D call TRBD2 (6 bases). The CDR3 consists of 14 residues. The V end was cut by 6 bases, the J end by 1 base, with 11 bases between. The germline V gene encodes CDR1 SNHLY and CDR2 FYNNEI. The CDR3 nucleotides read TGTGCCAGCAGGTCGGGCGGGGGCACAGATACGCAGTATTTT. Translation: CASRSGGGTDTQYF.

J is TRBJ1-2 and V is TRBV5-1; 12 positions match TRBD1. Germline V gives CDR1 SGHRS, CDR2 YFSETQ. V gave up 6 bases and J gave up 7 bases; unmatched junction bases: 10. CDR3 length: 15 amino acids. CDR3 protein: CASKPPGQGASGYTF. In DNA, the CDR3 is TGCGCCAGCAAGCCTCCGGGACAGGGGGCGAGTGGCTACACCTTC.

The chain couples TRBV6-5 to TRBJ2-5; the match to TRBD1 covers 9 bases. V was clipped by 0 bases and J by 6 bases; unmatched bases: 5. The CDR3 is 15 residues long. The germline gives CDR1 MNHEY, CDR2 SVGAGI. CDR3 region: CASSYSGTGRQTQYF. The CDR3 nucleotides are TGTGCCAGCAGTTACTCGGGGACAGGGCGACAGACCCAGTACTTC.

This sequence joins TRBV30 and TRBJ2-7, with a possible D match to TRBD2 (8 bases). CDR1 is GTSNPN and CDR2 is SVGIG in the germline V gene (reference sequence). The V end lost 3 bases, the J end lost 7 bases, and 25 bases lay between the germline ends. The CDR3 runs 16 residues. CDR3 DNA: TGTGCCTGGAGGCCCCCGGGAGGGGGCGCTTCGGGGGAGCAGTACTTC. Translated, it gives CAWRPPGGGASGEQYF.

This rearrangement joins TRBV6-1 to TRBJ2-7, with D unclear. The V gene's germline CDR1 is MNHNS and CDR2 SASEGT. The CDR3 runs to 14 residues. Trimming left V 1 base short and J 3 bases short, with 10 bases between. The chain's CDR3 is CASSEGGRIYEQYF. The CDR3 DNA reads as TGTGCCAGCAGTGAAGGCGGAAGGATCTACGAGCAGTACTTC.

The chain is built from TRBV30 and TRBJ1-3; possible D gene TRBD1, 6 bases. Germline values: CDR1 GTSNPN, CDR2 SVGIG (reference sequence). CDR3 size: 15 residues. Deletions cut 3 bases from V and 0 bases from J, with 12 bases between. CDR3: CAWSPAGASGNTIYF. The CDR3 DNA reads as TGTGCCTGGAGCCCTGCAGGGGCCTCTGGAAACACCATATATTTT.

The chain combines TRBV19 with TRBJ1-5; 7 bases match TRBD1. The V segment lost 8 bases and the J segment 6 bases; nucleotides outside the gene matches: 13. Looked up from germline, CDR1 is LNHDA and CDR2 is SQIVND (reference sequence). The CDR3 sequence is 15 residues long. The CDR3 region is CASLPRQGTGQPQHF. CDR3 DNA: TGTGCCAGTCTACCTAGACAGGGAACCGGTCAGCCCCAGCATTTT.

The rearrangement links TRBV30 to TRBJ1-2; 8 bases match TRBD1. The trim removed 4 bases at V and 0 bases at J, leaving 7 bases unmatched. CDR3 length equals 15 residues. CDR1 GTSNPN and CDR2 SVGIG come from the germline V gene (reference sequence). CDR3 region: CAWNGQGRPNYGYTF. The CDR3, as DNA: TGTGCCTGGAATGGACAGGGACGACCTAACTATGGCTACACCTTC.

The chain recombines TRBV6-1 with TRBJ2-7, with 7 bases aligning to TRBD2. The CDR3 has 13 residues. Germline trimming cut 6 bases from V and 2 bases from J; bases unmatched to any gene: 4. The germline V gene has CDR1 MNHNS and CDR2 SASEGT. The CDR3 protein is CASRGLITYEQYF. The DNA of the CDR3 is TGTGCCAGCAGGGGACTAATAACCTACGAGCAGTACTTC.

The V call is TRBV11-2, the J call TRBJ2-1, with 14 bases lining up with TRBD2. Germline CDR1 reads SGHAT; CDR2 reads FQNNGV. V lost 5 bases to trimming and J lost 7 bases; unmatched junction nucleotides: 1. The CDR3 has 14 residues. DNA for the CDR3: TGTGCCAGCAGCGGGACTAGCGGGAGAAATGAGCAGTTCTTC. Its translation: CASSGTSGRNEQFF.

This clone has a handful of counts. The gene calls are TRBV6-5 and TRBJ2-3; 8 bases are a match to TRBD2. V trimming: 4 bases; J trimming: 1 base; junction bases outside the gene matches: 7. CDR1 is MNHEY, CDR2 SVGAGI, per germline. The CDR3 loop spans 16 amino acids. CDR3 sequence reads: CASSSTGTRGTDTQYF. The CDR3 DNA is TGTGCCAGCAGTTCAACCGGGACTAGGGGCACAGATACGCAGTATTTT.

This clone turned up a few times. The chain is built from TRBV15 and TRBJ2-7; D possibly corresponds to TRBD1 (5 bases). V was trimmed by 3 bases and J by 5 bases, leaving 17 bases between them. The CDR3 length is 15 residues. Germline CDR1 and CDR2: LNHNV and YYDKDF (reference sequence). The CDR3 DNA is TGTGCCACCAGCAGTGACAGAGGTGAGGTTCACGAGCAGTACTTC. Its protein product is CATSSDRGEVHEQYF. Drawing the rest from reference TRBV15 and TRBJ2-7, the complete variable domain is DAMVIQNPRYQVTQFGKPVTLSCSQTLNHNVMYWYQQKSSQAPKLLFHYYDKDFNNEADTPDNFQSRRPNTSFCFLDIRSPGLGDTAMYLCATSSDRGEVHEQYFGPGTRLTVT.

The V gene is TRBV25-1, the J gene TRBJ2-7; 8 nucleotides match TRBD1. The V gene's germline CDR1 is MGHDK and CDR2 SYGVNS. The CDR3 is 15 residues long. V dropped 1 base and J dropped 1; count of bases not matched to a gene: 3. The CDR3 DNA is TGTGCCAGCAGTGAATTGAGACAGGGGTCCTACGAGCAGTACTTC. Residues: CASSELRQGSYEQYF.

This clone has just one count. DNA for the CDR3: TGTGCCTGGAGTCGCGACTATACTTCCTACAATGAGCAGTTCTTC. As protein: CAWSRDYTSYNEQFF. The gene calls are TRBV30 and TRBJ2-1, with D perhaps TRBD2 (5 bases). V was trimmed by 2 bases and J by 1 base, leaving 12 bases between them. CDR3 length: 15 amino acids. Germline assignment: CDR1 GTSNPN and CDR2 SVGIG (reference sequence).

The chain recombines TRBV18 with TRBJ1-1; 9 nucleotides agree with TRBD1. Unmatched junction bases numbered 2, after V lost 3 bases and J lost 3 bases. There are 14 residues in the CDR3. Germline loops: CDR1 KGHSH, CDR2 LQKENI. CDR3 coding DNA: TGTGCCAGCTCACCTTGGACAGGGGACACTGAAGCTTTCTTT. Translation gives CASSPWTGDTEAFF.

This clone occurred a few times. The chain employs TRBV9 and TRBJ1-3, with 7 bases aligning to TRBD1. The CDR3 sequence is 14 residues long. The V and J ends lost 6 bases and 4 bases, in that order; junction bases with no gene match: 7. Per the germline V gene, CDR1 is SGDLS and CDR2 is YYNGEE. CDR3 DNA sequence: TGTGCCAGCAACCGACAGGGTTCAGGAAACACCATATATTTT. Translation gives CASNRQGSGNTIYF. The whole variable domain, remainder taken from reference TRBV9 and TRBJ1-3, is DSGVTQTPKHLITATGQRVTLRCSPRSGDLSVYWYQQSLDQGLQFLIQYYNGEERAKGNILERFSAQQFPDLHSELNLSSLELGDSALYFCASNRQGSGNTIYFGEGSWLTVV.

The rearrangement links TRBV5-5 to TRBJ1-1; 7 nucleotides line up with TRBD1. V trimming: 3 bases; J trimming: 0 bases; junction bases outside the gene matches: 5. This CDR3 contains 15 residues. Looked up from germline, CDR1 is SGHKS and CDR2 is YYEKEE (reference sequence). Here the CDR3 reads CASSSPTGMNTEAFF. The DNA of the CDR3 is TGTGCCAGCAGCTCCCCGACAGGGATGAACACTGAAGCTTTCTTT. Using reference TRBV5-5 and TRBJ1-1 for the parts outside the CDR3, the full variable domain is DAGVTQSPTHLIKTRGQQVTLRCSPISGHKSVSWYQQVLGQGPQFIFQYYEKEERGRGNFPDRFSARQFPNYSSELNVNALLLGDSALYLCASSSPTGMNTEAFFGQGTRLTVV.

This clone was seen only once. The chain has TRBV7-2 and TRBJ1-1; no clear D. The length of the CDR3 is 14 residues. The V and J ends lost 1 base and 0 bases respectively, with 6 bases between them. The V gene's germline CDR1 is SGHTA and CDR2 FQGNSA. The CDR3 protein is CASSLVTVNTEAFF. CDR3 in DNA: TGTGCCAGCAGCTTAGTTACGGTGAACACTGAAGCTTTCTTT.

The rearrangement joins TRBV9 to TRBJ1-1; D ambiguous. The CDR3 covers 15 residues. Germline-derived CDR1 and CDR2 are SGDLS and YYNGEE. V gave up 4 bases and J gave up 1 base, with 14 bases separating them. The DNA for the CDR3 is TGTGCCAGCAGCCCCGCTGTGAGCCCGAACACTGAAGCTTTCTTT. It codes for CASSPAVSPNTEAFF.

The chain carries TRBV15 and TRBJ2-1; D not resolved. This CDR3 contains 17 residues. V was shortened by 7 bases and J by 0 bases, with 19 bases between the two germline ends. Germline values: CDR1 LNHNV, CDR2 YYDKDF (reference sequence). CDR3 sequence (DNA): TGTGCCACCATTGCGAATTACAGAGCCAGCTCCTACAATGAGCAGTTCTTC. Translation: CATIANYRASSYNEQFF. The full variable domain, its missing parts supplied by reference TRBV15 and TRBJ2-1, is DAMVIQNPRYQVTQFGKPVTLSCSQTLNHNVMYWYQQKSSQAPKLLFHYYDKDFNNEADTPDNFQSRRPNTSFCFLDIRSPGLGDTAMYLCATIANYRASSYNEQFFGPGTRLTVL.

The J gene is TRBJ2-3, the V gene TRBV6-5; 8 bases agree with TRBD2. CDR3 length: 15 residues. Germline CDR1 and CDR2: MNHEY and SVGAGI. J was trimmed by 2 bases and V by 2 bases; bases with no gene match: 3. The CDR3 DNA reads as TGTGCCAGCAGTTACGTCGGGAGGGCCACAGATACGCAGTATTTT. Translation gives CASSYVGRATDTQYF.